This T cell receptor (beta chain) was found in a study of neurological immune-mediated disorders. Study observations and caveats: The absence of any CDR3 amino acid sequence shared by expanded clones across subjects suggests that repertoires were private in all groups.

The V and J ends lost 6 bases and 1 base, in that order; junction bases with no gene match: 6. Germline V gives CDR1 SGHTA, CDR2 FQGNSA. This CDR3 spans 16 amino acids. The cDNA was generated through 5'RACE incorporating 10-nucleotide random UMIs. Each CDR3 protein is one row after TCRdb ran MiXCR on the 5' RACE reads. The sample lists roughly 42,000 distinct CDR3 sequences, roughly 13% seen once, with 9.5% to 12% in the top ten. The sample's time point: longitudinal time-point 3. The study built unsorted libraries from 2 million PBMCs kept at -80 C. This clonotype was seen repeatedly, ten times or more. The antigen remains unidentified.

Sequenced material: PBMCs. The chain is built from TRBV7-2 and TRBJ2-3; 11 bases are a match to TRBD2. This receptor was taken from a man in his thirties or forties in good health. The CDR3 DNA reads TGTGCCAGCAGTTCGACTAGCGGGGCGCGCACAGATACGCAGTATTTT. It translates to CASSSTSGARTDTQYF.